This passage covers 17 T cell receptor beta chains from one sample sequenced in a study of CD8+CD57+ T cells in acquired aplastic anemia. Those patients picked for sequencing had displayed CD8+CD57+ cell expansion on flow cytometry. Genomic DNA provided the template from which TCR beta VDJ and CDR3 profiles were obtained. TCRdb recomputed calls from the reads with MiXCR, one row per CDR3 protein. This repertoire shows approximately 260,000 distinct CDR3 sequences, 65% to 90% found once; its top ten account for less than 50%. Sequencing was carried out using sorted CD4+, CD8+, or CD8+CD57+ T cells (not recorded which) from PBMCs. All receptors come from a human donor with aplastic anemia.

On this clonotype itself: A junction end diverges from the germline sequence, so it may reflect a read error. V and J are TRBV24-1 and TRBJ2-3, with D possibly TRBD2 on 6 matching bases. This CDR3 has 13 residues. In germline, CDR1 is KGHDR, CDR2 SFDVKD. The CDR3 DNA is TGTGCCAGCAGTGCCGGGGGTTCAAATGAGCAGTTTTTT. This encodes CASSAGGSNEQFF.

Details on this clonotype: Likely a read error: the CDR3 ends without its conserved phenylalanine or tryptophan. CDR3 sequence (DNA): TGTGCCAGCAGCTTAGCGCTAATAGGGGCCAATGAGCAGTTCTCC. This encodes CASSLALIGANEQFS. The chain joins TRBV11-1 to TRBJ2-1; possibly TRBD1 for D (5 bases). The germline V gene encodes CDR1 SGHAT and CDR2 FQDESV (reference sequence). The CDR3 consists of 15 residues. Trimming cost V 0 bases and J 6 bases, with 12 bases left between them.

Only one count was recorded for this clonotype. V gene TRBV7-3 combines with J gene TRBJ2-5; 9 nucleotides align to TRBD2. CDR3 length equals 14 residues. Per germline, CDR1 SGHTA and CDR2 FQGTGA. V dropped 2 bases and J dropped 12; count of bases not matched to a gene: 10. This chain's CDR3 is CASSLGGGGADEYF. As DNA, the CDR3 is TGTGCCAGCAGCTTAGGTGGCGGGGGGGCAGATGAGTACTTC.

The chain employs TRBV20-1 and TRBJ1-1; D ambiguous. V lost 6 bases to trimming and J lost 3 bases, with 20 bases between them. The CDR3 runs 15 residues. Germline V lookup: CDR1 DFQATT, CDR2 SNEGSKA (reference sequence). Written as DNA, the CDR3 is TGCAGTGCCCAACCTTGTGGCCGACCTTACACTGAAGCTTTCTTT. Translation gives CSAQPCGRPYTEAFF.

A single count supports this clonotype. This chain connects TRBV9 to TRBJ2-3; D might be TRBD1 (6 bases). This CDR3 has 14 residues. CDR1 and CDR2 (germline): SGDLS, YYNGEE. V was trimmed by 4 bases and J by 14 bases, leaving 23 bases between them. CDR3 amino acids: CASSLGGRPAATYF. The CDR3 bases are TGTGCCAGCAGCTTAGGGGGACGGCCCGCAGCGACGTATTTT.

The chain links TRBV7-9 to TRBJ2-7; D gene unclear. The CDR3 runs 15 residues. Germline V gives CDR1 SEHNR, CDR2 FQNEAQ (reference sequence). Trimming shortened V by 5 bases and J by 11 bases, and 25 bases separated the two germline ends. The CDR3 nucleotides read TGTGCCAGCAGCGAGCTAGAGGCACTACTCTACGATGAGTACTTC. It translates to CASSELEALLYDEYF.

The genes are TRBV20-1 and TRBJ1-5, with D possibly TRBD1 on 5 matching bases. Trimming stripped 1 base from V and 4 bases from J, with 17 bases between. The CDR3 length is 16 residues. In germline, CDR1 is DFQATT, CDR2 SNEGSKA (reference sequence). CDR3 protein: CSARGWGRKANQPQHF. The CDR3 DNA reads as TGCAGTGCTAGAGGTTGGGGACGCAAGGCAAATCAGCCCCAGCATTTT.

The V gene is TRBV9, the J gene TRBJ1-2; D remains ambiguous. CDR1 is SGDLS and CDR2 is YYNGEE in the germline V gene. Trimming pared 0 bases from V and 0 bases from J, leaving 12 bases between. This CDR3 has 16 residues. The CDR3 loop is CASSVGVSRANYGYTF. In DNA, the CDR3 is TGTGCCAGCAGCGTAGGGGTCTCGAGAGCTAACTATGGCTACACCTTC.

Notes on this clonotype: Sequence at one end of the junction differs from germline and may be a read error. V usage is TRBV19 and J usage is TRBJ1-1; D might be TRBD2 (6 bases). The J call may be mistaken, given a closer DNA end match to TRBJ2-1. The CDR3 runs to 15 residues. Germline values: CDR1 LNHDA, CDR2 SQIVND (reference sequence). The CDR3 loop is CASSISSEAYTEQFF. In DNA, the CDR3 is TGTGCCAGTAGTATATCTAGCGAGGCCTACACTGAGCAGTTCTTC.

This clonotype has a handful of counts. The rearrangement links TRBV6-4 to TRBJ2-7; D call uncertain. Germline V CDR1 and CDR2: MRHNA, SNTAGT. Trimming stripped 10 bases from V and 2 bases from J, with 9 bases between. This CDR3 contains 11 residues. The DNA for the CDR3 is TGTGCCATCCGTCTGACCTACGAGCAGTACTTC. Translation: CAIRLTYEQYF.

Notes on this clonotype: The CDR3 does not close with the conserved phenylalanine or tryptophan, likely indicating a read error. No DNA is shown, since the ends of the CDR3 on it are uncertain; the CDR3 is the one TCRdb lists. The chain has TRBV7-3 and TRBJ2-2; the D segment call TRBD1 is taken from the table without a DNA check. The length of the CDR3 is 12 amino acids, counting both ends. CDR1 is SGHTA and CDR2 is FQGTGA in the germline V gene. CDR3 sequence reads: CASSLAGGVSRG.

The V call is TRBV9, the J call TRBJ2-6; the D is unclear. Germline V CDR1 and CDR2: SGDLS, YYNGEE. The length of the CDR3 is 16 residues. V was trimmed by 7 bases and J by 12 bases, leaving 26 bases between them. The CDR3 loop is CASGLAGSYQSIVLTF. DNA of the CDR3: TGTGCCAGCGGCTTAGCTGGTAGCTATCAGTCCATCGTCCTGACTTTC.

Note on this clonotype: An end of the junction does not agree with germline; a read error may underlie this. V and J are TRBV7-2 and TRBJ2-1, with D perhaps TRBD1 (6 bases). Germline assignment: CDR1 SGHTA and CDR2 FQGNSA. The CDR3 extends over 15 amino acids. CDR3 region: CASTPTTGLSYEQFF. The CDR3 nucleotides are TGCGCCAGCACTCCGACTACAGGGCTCTCCTACGAGCAGTTCTTC.

This chain links TRBV7-2 with TRBJ2-5; 7 nucleotides match TRBD2. CDR1 SGHTA and CDR2 FQGNSA come from the germline V gene. This CDR3 has 17 residues. Trimming took 4 bases from V and 1 from J; bases not matched to a gene: 12. CDR3 nucleotides: TGTGCCAGCAGCTACACCCCGGGGGGTAGCGGCCAAGAGACCCAGTACTTC. It codes for CASSYTPGGSGQETQYF.

Comment on this clonotype: The junction does not match germline at one end; this may be a read error. The chain uses TRBV7-9 and TRBJ2-3; TRBD1 might be the D (5 bases). The CDR3 has 14 amino acids. Germline loops: CDR1 SEHNR, CDR2 FQNEAQ (reference sequence). The CDR3 DNA reads as TGTGCCAGCAGCCTCGCGAGAGGTGGACATACGAATGAGTTT. Translated, it gives CASSLARGGHTNEF.

Turning to this clonotype: Mismatch with germline at one junction end may stem from a read error. CDR3 sequence (DNA): TGTGCCAGCAGCGGCCGGGGCCTAGCTTCCCAGCAGTATTTC. Protein product: CASSGRGLASQQYF. The V call is TRBV2, the J call TRBJ2-7; D tentatively reads TRBD1 or TRBD2 (5 bases each). CDR3 length: 14 amino acids. Germline V gives CDR1 SNHLY, CDR2 FYNNEI.

This clonotype was seen just once. Mismatch with germline at one junction end may stem from a read error. This chain connects TRBV7-8 to TRBJ2-3, with D unclear. Germline V gene data show CDR1 as SGHVS and CDR2 as FQNEAQ. CDR3 length: 14 residues. CDR3 in amino acids: CASSQGLAADYTFF. CDR3 DNA: TGCGCCAGCAGCCAAGGCCTTGCAGCCGATTACACCTTCTTT.